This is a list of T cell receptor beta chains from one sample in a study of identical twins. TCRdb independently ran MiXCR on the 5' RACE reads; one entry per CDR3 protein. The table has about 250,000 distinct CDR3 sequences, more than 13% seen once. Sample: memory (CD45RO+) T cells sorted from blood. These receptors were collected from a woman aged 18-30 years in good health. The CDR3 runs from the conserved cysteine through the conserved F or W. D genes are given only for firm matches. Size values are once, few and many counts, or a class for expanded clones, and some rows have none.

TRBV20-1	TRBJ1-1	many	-	CSGAKGMNTEAFF	TGCAGTGGGGCGAAGGGGATGAACACTGAAGCTTTCTTT
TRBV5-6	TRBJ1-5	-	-	CASSLAGGVNQPQHF	TGTGCCAGCAGCCTTGCGGGGGGCGTCAATCAGCCCCAGCATTTT
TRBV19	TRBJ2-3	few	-	CASSMYLTGHLTDTQYF	TGTGCCAGTAGTATGTACCTGACAGGTCATCTCACAGATACGCAGTATTTT
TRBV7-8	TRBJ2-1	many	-	CASSPGSSYNEQFF	TGTGCCAGCAGCCCGGGGAGCTCCTACAATGAGCAGTTCTTC
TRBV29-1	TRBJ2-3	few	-	CSVGSSFSTDTQYF	TGCAGCGTTGGTTCTAGCTTCTCCACAGATACGCAGTATTTT
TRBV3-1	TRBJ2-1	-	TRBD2	CASSLPAGNRGEQFF	TGTGCCAGCAGCCTACCAGCGGGGAATAGGGGTGAGCAGTTCTTC
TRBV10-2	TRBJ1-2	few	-	CASRPRGARLNGYTF	TGCGCCAGCAGGCCCCGGGGGGCAAGACTGAATGGCTACACCTTC
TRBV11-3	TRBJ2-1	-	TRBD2	CASSSNTGGLNEQFF	TGTGCCAGCAGCTCCAATACGGGAGGTCTAAATGAGCAGTTCTTC
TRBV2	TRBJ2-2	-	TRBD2	CASRGGLADTGELFF	TGTGCCAGCAGGGGTGGGCTAGCGGACACCGGGGAGCTGTTTTTT
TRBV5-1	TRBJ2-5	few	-	CASSLYRETQYF	TGCGCCAGCAGCTTGTACAGGGAGACCCAGTACTTC
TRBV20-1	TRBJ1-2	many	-	CSVKTRSYGYTF	TGCAGTGTTAAAACACGGAGCTATGGCTACACCTTC
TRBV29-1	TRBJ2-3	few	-	CSVETGTDTQYF	TGCAGCGTTGAGACGGGCACAGATACGCAGTATTTT
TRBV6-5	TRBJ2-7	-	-	CASSYPQGTDEQYF	TGTGCCAGCAGTTACCCCCAGGGAACCGACGAGCAGTACTTC
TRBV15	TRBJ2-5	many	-	CATGRGLETQYF	TGTGCCACCGGGAGAGGGCTGGAGACCCAGTACTTC
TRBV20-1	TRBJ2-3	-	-	CSAREPSDTQYF	TGCAGTGCTAGAGAGCCCTCAGATACGCAGTATTTT
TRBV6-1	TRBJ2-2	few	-	CASSEASGNTGELFF	TGTGCCAGCAGTGAAGCTAGCGGGAACACCGGGGAGCTGTTTTTT
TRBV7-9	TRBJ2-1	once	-	CASRPNSGYNEQFF	TGTGCCAGCAGACCAAACTCCGGCTACAATGAGCAGTTCTTC
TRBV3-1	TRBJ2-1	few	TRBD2	CASSQYYLAGVSNEQFF	TGTGCCAGCAGCCAATACTATCTAGCGGGAGTCTCAAATGAGCAGTTCTTC
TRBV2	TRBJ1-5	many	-	CASSPGPTRNQPQHF	TGTGCCAGCTCACCTGGACCCACTAGGAATCAGCCCCAGCATTTT
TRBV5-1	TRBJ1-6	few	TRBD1	CASSTIGGGIGNSPLHF	TGCGCCAGCAGCACCATAGGAGGGGGCATTGGAAATTCACCCCTCCACTTT
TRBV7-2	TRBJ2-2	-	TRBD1	CASRVGTANTGELFF	TGTGCCAGCAGGGTCGGGACAGCGAACACCGGGGAGCTGTTTTTT
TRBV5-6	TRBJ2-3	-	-	CASSISPGGTDTQYF	TGTGCCAGCAGCATCTCCCCGGGGGGCACAGATACGCAGTATTTT
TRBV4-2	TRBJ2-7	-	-	CASSQVLAYEQYF	TGTGCCAGCAGCCAAGTACTAGCCTACGAGCAGTACTTC
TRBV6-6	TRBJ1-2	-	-	CASSYLEAGYTF	TGTGCCAGCAGTTACTTGGAGGCTGGCTACACCTTC
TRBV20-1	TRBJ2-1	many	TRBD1	CRPLKGATNEQFF	TGCAGGCCCCTAAAGGGGGCCACTAATGAGCAGTTCTTC
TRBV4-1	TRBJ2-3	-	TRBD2	CASSQEEASGILTDTQYF	TGCGCCAGCAGCCAAGAAGAGGCTAGCGGAATACTCACAGATACGCAGTATTTT
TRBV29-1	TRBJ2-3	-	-	CSVVAAEDTQYF	TGCAGCGTTGTGGCGGCCGAGGATACGCAGTATTTT
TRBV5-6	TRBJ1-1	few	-	CASSLGRRRTEAFF	TGTGCCAGCAGCTTAGGACGAAGAAGGACTGAAGCTTTCTTT
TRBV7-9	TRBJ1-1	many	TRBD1	CASSRDSHTEAFF	TGTGCCAGCAGCCGGGACAGCCACACTGAAGCTTTCTTT
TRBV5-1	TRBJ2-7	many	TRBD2	CASSLVSGSSYEQYF	TGCGCCAGCAGCTTGGTCAGCGGGAGCTCCTACGAGCAGTACTTC
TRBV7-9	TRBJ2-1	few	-	CASNIYNEQFF	TGTGCCAGCAATATTTACAATGAGCAGTTCTTC
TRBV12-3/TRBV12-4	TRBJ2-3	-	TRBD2	CASSLLAAGGGTQYF	TGTGCCAGCAGTTTATTGGCAGCGGGGGGAGGGACGCAGTATTTT
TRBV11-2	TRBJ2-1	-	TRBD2	CASSLEPGGSYNEQFF	TGTGCCAGCAGCTTAGAGCCGGGGGGTTCCTACAATGAGCAGTTCTTC
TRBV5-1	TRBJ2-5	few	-	CASQEDTETQYF	TGCGCCAGCCAGGAGGATACAGAGACCCAGTACTTC
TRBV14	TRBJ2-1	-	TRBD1	CASSPMGQGRNEQFF	TGTGCCAGCAGCCCAATGGGACAGGGCAGAAATGAGCAGTTCTTC
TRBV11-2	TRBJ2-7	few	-	CASSQTRRGTEQYF	TGTGCCAGCAGCCAGACGAGGCGGGGTACCGAGCAGTACTTC
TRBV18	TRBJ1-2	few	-	CASSLSDGYTF	TGTGCCAGCTCTCTCAGTGATGGCTACACCTTC
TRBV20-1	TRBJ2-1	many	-	CSATDLRDPDNEQFF	TGCAGTGCTACCGACCTGCGGGACCCAGACAATGAGCAGTTCTTC